These T cell receptor beta chains were read from a single sample in a study of blood T cell repertoires in COVID-19. Libraries were prepared by immunoSEQ multiplex PCR; TCRdb keeps only in-frame clonotypes and omits some of them. The sample shows around 150,000 clones, almost 85% of them seen only once. The sequenced material came from PBMCs or T cells enriched from blood (not recorded which). The receptors here all came from a woman between 45 and 65 years old with acute COVID-19. Both conserved end residues are part of each CDR3. Each record gives: J gene, D gene, clone size, V gene, CDR3 DNA, CDR3 protein. The D gene is left open where the match is weak. Clone size is not always given. Where it is, it says once, few, many or a class for expanded clones.

J: TRBJ1-2; D: TRBD1; size: once; V: TRBV5-1; DNA: TGCGCCAGCAGCCGCGTAGACAGGGGCGAGGGCTACACCTTC; CDR3: CASSRVDRGEGYTF
J: TRBJ2-2; D: TRBD2; size: -; V: TRBV19; DNA: TGTGCCAGTAGTCCCTTGGCGGGAGGGCCTGGGAACACCGGGGAGCTGTTTTTT; CDR3: CASSPLAGGPGNTGELFF
J: TRBJ1-5; D: -; size: many; V: TRBV5-1; DNA: TGCGCCAGCAGCGAGGGCTATAGCAATCAGCCCCAGCATTTT; CDR3: CASSEGYSNQPQHF
J: TRBJ2-1; D: TRBD2; size: medium-sized; V: TRBV5-1; DNA: TGCGCCAGCAGCTTTTCCCCTAGCGGAGGAGAGCAGTTCTTC; CDR3: CASSFSPSGGEQFF
J: TRBJ2-7; D: -; size: -; V: TRBV7-9; DNA: TGTGCCAGCAGCACCGAGGCTCCGACCAGCTACGAGCAGTACTTC; CDR3: CASSTEAPTSYEQYF
J: TRBJ2-1; D: TRBD2; size: -; V: TRBV5-4; DNA: TGTGCCAGCAGCCTAAACCCTAGCGGCGAGCAGTTCTTC; CDR3: CASSLNPSGEQFF
J: TRBJ2-5; D: TRBD2; size: -; V: TRBV3-1/TRBV3-2; DNA: TGTGCCAGCAGCCGGGGGGGAGAAGAGACCCAGTACTTC; CDR3: CASSRGGEETQYF
J: TRBJ2-7; D: TRBD2; size: -; V: TRBV7-9; DNA: TGTGCCAGCAGCTTAGATAGCGGGGTAACATACGAGCAGTACTTC; CDR3: CASSLDSGVTYEQYF
J: TRBJ2-5; D: -; size: -; V: TRBV5-4; DNA: TGTGCCAGCAGCAAGACACGGAGGGAGACCCAGTACTTC; CDR3: CASSKTRRETQYF
J: TRBJ2-3; D: -; size: once; V: TRBV9; DNA: TGTGCCAGCAGCGTAGGAGGAGGTGTGGGCACAGATACGCAGTATTTT; CDR3: CASSVGGGVGTDTQYF
J: TRBJ1-2; D: -; size: -; V: TRBV19; DNA: TGTGCCAGTAGTACGGTCCGGTCTAACTATGGCTACACCTTC; CDR3: CASSTVRSNYGYTF
J: TRBJ2-7; D: TRBD1; size: -; V: TRBV7-9; DNA: TGTGCCAGCAGCCGTGGGGACAGCTCCTACGAGCAGTACTTC; CDR3: CASSRGDSSYEQYF
J: TRBJ2-7; D: TRBD2; size: few; V: TRBV5-1; DNA: TGCGCCAGCAGCTTTAGGACTAGCGGATCCTACGAGCAGTACTTC; CDR3: CASSFRTSGSYEQYF
J: TRBJ1-5; D: -; size: once; V: TRBV4-1; DNA: TGCGCCAGCAGCCAAGGGGGAGGGAGTAATCAGCCCCAGCATTTT; CDR3: CASSQGGGSNQPQHF
J: TRBJ2-5; D: -; size: -; V: TRBV24-1; DNA: TGTGCCACCAGTGCCGGACAGGCGGGAGGAGAGACCCAGTACTTC; CDR3: CATSAGQAGGETQYF
J: TRBJ2-1; D: TRBD2; size: -; V: TRBV5-4; DNA: TGTGCCAGCAGCTTGGGCGGGGGTAGCGGGAGTGGAATCTTC; CDR3: CASSLGGGSGSGIF
J: TRBJ2-5; D: -; size: -; V: TRBV28; DNA: TGTGCCAGCGAGGGTGGCCAAGAGACCCAGTACTTC; CDR3: CASEGGQETQYF
J: TRBJ2-7; D: TRBD1; size: once; V: TRBV5-1; DNA: TGCGCCAGCAGCCAAAAGGGGGCCCCTTCCTACGAGCAGTACTTC; CDR3: CASSQKGAPSYEQYF
J: TRBJ1-6; D: -; size: -; V: TRBV7-9; DNA: TGTGCCAGCAGCTTAGCGGCTCGTAATTCACCCCTCCACTTT; CDR3: CASSLAARNSPLHF
J: TRBJ1-5; D: TRBD1; size: -; V: TRBV2; DNA: TGTGCCAGCCACCGGACAGGGGGCGATCAGCCCCAGCATTTT; CDR3: CASHRTGGDQPQHF
J: TRBJ2-2; D: TRBD2; size: -; V: TRBV11-2; DNA: TGTGCCAGCAGCTTAGGGAGACTAGCGGGAGGCACCGGGGAGCTGTTTTTT; CDR3: CASSLGRLAGGTGELFF
J: TRBJ2-5; D: TRBD2; size: -; V: TRBV7-3; DNA: TGTGCCAGCAGCTTAGGGCGGGAGATAGTCGAGACCCAGTACTTC; CDR3: CASSLGREIVETQYF
J: TRBJ2-3; D: -; size: once; V: TRBV11-2; DNA: TGTGCCAGCAGCTTGGGGACTGGGGATACAGATACGCAGTATTTT; CDR3: CASSLGTGDTDTQYF
J: TRBJ2-6; D: -; size: -; V: TRBV29-1; DNA: TGCAGCGTTGAAGCTGCGCCTAGTACCGGGGCCAACGTCCTGACTTTC; CDR3: CSVEAAPSTGANVLTF
J: TRBJ2-3; D: TRBD1; size: -; V: TRBV2; DNA: TGTGCCAGCAGTGAAGCCAGACAGGGGAAGCAGTATTTT; CDR3: CASSEARQGKQYF
J: TRBJ1-1; D: -; size: -; V: TRBV5-1; DNA: TGCGCCAGCAGCTTGGGTTCCTTTAGGAACACTGAAGCTTTCTTT; CDR3: CASSLGSFRNTEAFF
J: TRBJ2-1; D: -; size: -; V: TRBV3-1/TRBV3-2; DNA: TGTGCCAGCAGCCTGCAGTCTGCGCGAGGTGAGCAGTTCTTC; CDR3: CASSLQSARGEQFF
J: TRBJ2-7; D: -; size: -; V: TRBV6-5; DNA: TGTGCCAGCAGTCGAATGACAAGCTCCTACGAGCAGTACTTC; CDR3: CASSRMTSSYEQYF
J: TRBJ2-3; D: -; size: -; V: TRBV7-9; DNA: TGTGCCAGCAGTTCTAGCGCAGATACGCAGTATTTT; CDR3: CASSSSADTQYF
J: TRBJ2-1; D: TRBD2; size: -; V: TRBV9; DNA: TGTGCCAGCAGCGCCACCGGGACTAGCCTCAATGAGCAGTTCTTC; CDR3: CASSATGTSLNEQFF
J: TRBJ2-5; D: -; size: -; V: TRBV4-3; DNA: TGCGCCAGCAGCCAAGCGTGGCCCTCACAGAACCAAGAGACCCAGTACTTC; CDR3: CASSQAWPSQNQETQYF
J: TRBJ2-2; D: TRBD1; size: few; V: TRBV24-1; DNA: TGTGCCACCAGTGACCCGACAGGGGACAACACCGGGGAGCTGTTTTTT; CDR3: CATSDPTGDNTGELFF
J: TRBJ2-7; D: -; size: few; V: TRBV28; DNA: TGTGCCAGCTCCGCCCCGGCAGGGCGCGAGCAGTACTTC; CDR3: CASSAPAGREQYF
J: TRBJ2-1; D: -; size: -; V: TRBV6-5; DNA: TGTGCCAGCAGCGTCAGGGGCTATGAGCAGTTCTTC; CDR3: CASSVRGYEQFF
J: TRBJ2-7; D: -; size: -; V: TRBV7-2; DNA: TGTGCCAGCAGCTTAGTAGTCCAGGGCCACTTGGAGCAGTACTTC; CDR3: CASSLVVQGHLEQYF
J: TRBJ2-3; D: TRBD2; size: -; V: TRBV4-1; DNA: TGCGCCAGCAGTCGGACTAGTAGAGATACGCAGTATTTT; CDR3: CASSRTSRDTQYF
J: TRBJ1-4; D: TRBD1; size: -; V: TRBV28; DNA: TGTGCCAGCAGAACCCTACTCAGGGGGGTTAGTGAAAAACTGTTTTTT; CDR3: CASRTLLRGVSEKLFF
J: TRBJ1-2; D: -; size: -; V: TRBV7-2; DNA: TGTGCCAGCAGCTTAGACCGAACGAGGGGCGGGGGATCGGTGAGTGGCTACACCTTC; CDR3: CASSLDRTRGGGSVSGYTF
J: TRBJ1-2; D: -; size: few; V: TRBV30; DNA: TGTGCCTCCATGCGCGGGGGTGGGTACACCTTC; CDR3: CASMRGGGYTF
J: TRBJ2-1; D: TRBD2; size: -; V: TRBV19; DNA: TGTGCCAGTAGTACCTCCCCGGGACTAGCGGGAGAGGGTGAGCAGTTCTTC; CDR3: CASSTSPGLAGEGEQFF
J: TRBJ1-4; D: -; size: -; V: TRBV5-8; DNA: TGTGCCAGCAGCTTCTTAGTTAATGAAAAACTGTTTTTT; CDR3: CASSFLVNEKLFF
J: TRBJ1-6; D: -; size: -; V: TRBV9; DNA: TGTGCCAGCAGCGAGCAGGACAGTTTTACAGATTCACCCCTCCACTTT; CDR3: CASSEQDSFTDSPLHF
J: TRBJ2-1; D: -; size: few; V: TRBV3-1/TRBV3-2; DNA: TGTGCCAGCAGCCAAGGAAGAGGGTCATCCTACAATGAGCAGTTCTTC; CDR3: CASSQGRGSSYNEQFF
J: TRBJ2-3; D: TRBD2; size: -; V: TRBV5-1; DNA: TGCGCCAGCAGCCCGGGACTAGCGGGAGAGACAGATACGCAGTATTTT; CDR3: CASSPGLAGETDTQYF
J: TRBJ2-2; D: TRBD2; size: -; V: TRBV29-1; DNA: TGCAGCGTCGGAAAGGGACTAGCAAACGGGGAGCTGTTTTTT; CDR3: CSVGKGLANGELFF
J: TRBJ2-7; D: TRBD1; size: -; V: TRBV10-2; DNA: TGCGCCAGCAGCCTCGGGACAGGGACTTACGAGCAGTACTTC; CDR3: CASSLGTGTYEQYF